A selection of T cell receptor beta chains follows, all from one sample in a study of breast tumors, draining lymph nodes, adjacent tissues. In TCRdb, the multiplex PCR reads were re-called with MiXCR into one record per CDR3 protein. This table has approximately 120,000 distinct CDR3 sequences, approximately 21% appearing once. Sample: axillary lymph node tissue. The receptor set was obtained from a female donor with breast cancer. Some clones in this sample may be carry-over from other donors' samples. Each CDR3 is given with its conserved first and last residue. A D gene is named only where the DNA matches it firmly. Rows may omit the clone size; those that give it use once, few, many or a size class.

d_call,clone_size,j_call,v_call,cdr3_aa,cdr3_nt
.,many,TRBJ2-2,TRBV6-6,CASSYLIRGGNTGELFF,TGTGCCAGCAGTTACTTAATTCGGGGCGGTAACACCGGGGAGCTGTTTTTT
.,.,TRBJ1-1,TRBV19,CASSIRSYEAFF,TGTGCCAGTAGTATCCGTTCTTATGAAGCTTTCTTT
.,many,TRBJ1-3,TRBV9,CASSVGFPTPGDTIYF,TGTGCCAGCAGCGTAGGGTTCCCGACGCCGGGAGACACCATATATTTT
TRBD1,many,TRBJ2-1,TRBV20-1,CSALGTGGRNEQFF,TGCAGTGCTCTGGGGACAGGGGGTAGGAATGAGCAGTTCTTC
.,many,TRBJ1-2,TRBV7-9,CASSSTEAPFYGYTF,TGTGCCAGCAGCTCCACAGAAGCTCCCTTCTATGGCTACACCTTC
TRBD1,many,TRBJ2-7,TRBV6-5,CASNGQGANEQYF,TGTGCCAGCAATGGACAGGGGGCAAACGAGCAGTACTTC
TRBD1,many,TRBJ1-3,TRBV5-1,CASSTDRGHGNTIYF,TGCGCCAGCAGCACGGACAGGGGGCATGGAAACACCATATATTTT
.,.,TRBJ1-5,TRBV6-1,CASSERYNQPRHF,TGTGCCAGCAGTGAACGGTACAATCAGCCCCGGCATTTT
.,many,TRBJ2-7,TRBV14,CASSQATDLSYEQYF,TGTGCCAGCAGCCAAGCGACAGACCTCTCCTACGAGCAGTACTTC
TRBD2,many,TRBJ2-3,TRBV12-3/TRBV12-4,CASSSTLAGGVDTQYF,TGTGCCAGCAGTTCGACTTTAGCGGGAGGGGTAGATACGCAGTATTTT
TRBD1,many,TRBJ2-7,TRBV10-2,CASSGGQISYEQYF,TGCGCCAGCAGTGGGGGACAGATCTCCTACGAGCAGTACTTC
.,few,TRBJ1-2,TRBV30,CAWRTTIARVGYTF,TGTGCCTGGAGGACCACCATCGCACGGGTCGGCTACACCTTC
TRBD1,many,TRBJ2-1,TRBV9,CASSVGTGNEQFF,TGTGCCAGCAGCGTAGGGACAGGGAATGAGCAGTTCTTC
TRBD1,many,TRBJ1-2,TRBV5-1,CASSSDRGRNYGYTF,TGCGCCAGCAGCTCCGACAGGGGACGTAACTATGGCTACACCTTC
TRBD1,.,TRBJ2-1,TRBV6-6,CASSYADRGGNEQFF,TGTGCCAGCAGTTACGCGGACAGGGGGGGGAATGAGCAGTTCTTC
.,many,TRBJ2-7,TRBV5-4,CASSSSDLPSYEQYF,TGTGCCAGCAGCTCTAGCGACCTACCCTCCTACGAGCAGTACTTC
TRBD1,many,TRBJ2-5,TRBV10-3,CAISETGTGQETQYF,TGTGCCATCAGTGAGACAGGGACAGGCCAAGAGACCCAGTACTTC
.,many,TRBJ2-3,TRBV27,CASSFSRDGTGSQYF,TGTGCCAGCAGTTTTAGCCGGGACGGGACCGGGAGCCAGTATTTT
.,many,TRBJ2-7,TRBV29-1,CSVSGTSYEQYF,TGCAGCGTCAGCGGAACCTCCTACGAGCAGTACTTC
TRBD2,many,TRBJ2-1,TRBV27,CASSAGLAGASYNEQFF,TGTGCCAGCAGTGCGGGACTAGCGGGGGCATCCTACAATGAGCAGTTCTTC
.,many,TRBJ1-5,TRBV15,CATSNRESNQPQHF,TGTGCCACCAGCAACAGGGAGAGCAATCAGCCCCAGCATTTT
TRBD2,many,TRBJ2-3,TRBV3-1,CASSSVASGRNTQYF,TGTGCCAGCAGCTCGGTGGCTAGCGGGAGAAATACGCAGTATTTT
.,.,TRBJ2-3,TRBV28,CASSLFSSPDTQYF,TGTGCCAGCAGTTTATTTTCTAGTCCAGATACGCAGTATTTT